The 20 T cell receptor beta chains presented below share a single source sample, sequenced in a study of T cells after yellow fever vaccination. TCRdb re-called the 5' RACE reads through MiXCR, storing one row per CDR3 protein. This sample has roughly 150,000 distinct CDR3 sequences, with about 6.9% found just once. The specimen comprised CD4+ T cells sorted from PBMCs, sampled 10 days after the yellow fever booster vaccination. All receptors come from a man aged 25-45 years who received the YFV17D yellow fever vaccine.

This clonotype was seen only a few times. The genes are TRBV28 and TRBJ1-2; maybe TRBD1 (5 bases). The CDR3 spans 14 residues. Trimming shortened V by 3 bases and J by 2 bases, and 10 bases separated the two germline ends. Germline V gives CDR1 MDHEN, CDR2 SYDVKM. The CDR3 loop is CASSLGEPNYGYTF. Written as DNA, the CDR3 is TGTGCCAGCAGTTTGGGGGAGCCCAACTATGGCTACACCTTC.

This clonotype occurred a few times. Germline and junction disagree at one end, which may indicate a read error. The V call is TRBV7-7, the J call TRBJ2-1, with 13 bases identical to TRBD2. Germline V gene data show CDR1 as SSHAT and CDR2 as FNYEAQ (reference sequence). The CDR3 loop spans 15 amino acids. The CDR3: CASSPPGLAGWAQFF. The CDR3 DNA is TGTGCTAGCAGCCCCCCGGGACTAGCGGGATGGGCGCAGTTCTTC. Full variable domain (outside the CDR3, taken from reference TRBV7-7 and TRBJ2-1): GAGVSQSPRYKVTKRGQDVTLRCDPISSHATLYWYQQALGQGPEFLTYFNYEAQPDKSGLPSDRFSAERPEGSISTLTIQRTEQRDSAMYRCASSPPGLAGWAQFFGPGTRLTVL.

This clonotype appeared a few times. V and J are TRBV5-4 and TRBJ2-7, with a possible D match to TRBD1 (6 bases). The V end lost 1 base, the J end lost 5 bases, and 16 bases lay between the germline ends. This CDR3 comprises 15 residues. The germline CDR1 and CDR2 sequences are SGHNT and YYREEE (reference sequence). The CDR3, as DNA: TGTGCCAGCAGCTTGCCCTCGGACAGAGACAACGAGCAGTACTTC. This gives the protein CASSLPSDRDNEQYF.

J is TRBJ2-2 and V is TRBV19, with TRBD1 as a possible D gene (5 bases). Germline CDR1 LNHDA, CDR2 SQIVND (reference sequence). The CDR3 runs to 15 residues. V lost 6 bases and J lost 2, with 13 bases in between. CDR3 DNA sequence: TGTGCCAGTAGGTATCTACAGGACAACACCGGGGAGCTGTTTTTT. It specifies CASRYLQDNTGELFF.

This clonotype was detected ten times or more. This chain links TRBV28 with TRBJ1-5; 9 bases match TRBD1. Germline-derived CDR1 and CDR2 are MDHEN and SYDVKM. Trimming removed 7 bases from V and 5 bases from J; junction bases left unmatched: 6. CDR3 length: 14 residues. CDR3 region: CASIPGQGYQPQHF. CDR3 DNA: TGTGCCAGCATCCCTGGACAGGGGTATCAGCCCCAGCATTTT.

This clonotype was seen ten or more times. The V gene is TRBV24-1, the J gene TRBJ2-5; possible D gene TRBD2, 7 bases. There are 13 residues in the CDR3. CDR1 is KGHDR and CDR2 is SFDVKD in the germline V gene. Trimming took 12 bases from V and 2 from J, leaving 15 bases between them. CDR3 DNA: TGTGCCTCACAGGGAGGGGCGCAAGAGACCCAGTACTTC. Amino acid sequence: CASQGGAQETQYF.

This clonotype was counted many times. The chain has TRBV7-9 and TRBJ2-7; 9 bases map to TRBD1. Germline CDR1 and CDR2: SEHNR and FQNEAQ (reference sequence). This CDR3 comprises 15 residues. V lost 6 bases, J lost 4 bases, and 10 bases stayed unmatched. The DNA of the CDR3 is TGTGCCAGCAGTTCAGGAGGGGACAGGGTGTACGAGCAGTACTTC. Translated: CASSSGGDRVYEQYF.

This clonotype was observed many times. The chain uses TRBV20-1 and TRBJ2-6; D gene uncertain. The CDR3 is 15 amino acids. V was trimmed by 4 bases and J by 2 bases, leaving 12 bases between them. Germline V gene data show CDR1 as DFQATT and CDR2 as SNEGSKA (reference sequence). The CDR3 DNA sequence: TGCAGTGCTACCTTACCGGTGCCTGGGGCCAACGTCCTGACTTTC. It encodes CSATLPVPGANVLTF.

Only one count was recorded for this clonotype. This clone may be a read error of a much larger clone one base away. This chain joins TRBV3-1 and TRBJ2-4; D gene unclear. Germline assignment: CDR1 LGHDT and CDR2 YNNKEL (reference sequence). This CDR3 has 13 residues. For the CDR3, the DNA is TGTGCCAGCAGCCAAATGGACGGAAACATTCAGTGCTTC. Protein: CASSQMDGNIQCF.

This clonotype was detected only a few times. This chain links TRBV20-1 with TRBJ2-1; D is perhaps TRBD1 (6 bases). V shed 2 bases and J shed 7 bases, with 6 bases lying between them. Germline V CDR1 and CDR2: DFQATT, SNEGSKA (reference sequence). This CDR3 contains 11 residues. The CDR3 reads CSARRGNEQFF. CDR3 nucleotides: TGCAGTGCTAGAAGGGGGAATGAGCAGTTCTTC.

At least ten counts were recorded for this clonotype. The V gene is TRBV6-1, the J gene TRBJ2-7; 15 bases agree with TRBD2. CDR3 length: 16 amino acids. The germline CDR1 and CDR2 sequences are MNHNS and SASEGT. V lost 6 bases and J lost 4; bases outside the gene matches: 7. As DNA, the CDR3 is TGTGCCAGCAGCCGCGAGGGGACTAGCGGGAGGTACGAGCAGTACTTC. Amino acids: CASSREGTSGRYEQYF.

This clonotype was seen at least ten times. This sequence joins TRBV10-2 and TRBJ2-1; TRBD2 matches 7 bases. Trimming cost V 4 bases and J 10 bases; bases outside gene matches: 7. Germline-derived CDR1 and CDR2 are WSHSY and SAAADI. The CDR3 totals 13 residues. The chain's CDR3 is CASSGGREEEQFF. CDR3 sequence (DNA): TGCGCCAGCAGTGGTGGGAGGGAGGAAGAGCAGTTCTTC.

This clonotype appeared many times. The chain recombines TRBV2 with TRBJ1-5; D is perhaps TRBD1 (5 bases). The CDR3 sequence is 13 residues long. V was trimmed by 5 bases and J by 4 bases, leaving 9 bases between them. The germline CDR1 and CDR2 sequences are SNHLY and FYNNEI. The CDR3 sequence is CASSTDRNQPQHF. For the CDR3, the DNA is TGTGCCAGCAGTACTGACAGAAATCAGCCCCAGCATTTT.

In its sample, this clonotype was seen many times. V and J are TRBV7-8 and TRBJ2-4, with 7 bases aligning to TRBD2. The CDR3 has 15 residues. The V segment lost 5 bases and the J segment 9 bases; nucleotides outside the gene matches: 13. Germline lookup yields CDR1 SGHVS and CDR2 FQNEAQ. The CDR3 DNA follows: TGTGCCAGCAGCCCCTCTTTGATGGGAGGGTCCATTCAGTACTTC. Residues: CASSPSLMGGSIQYF.

This clonotype turned up a few times. This rearrangement joins TRBV7-2 to TRBJ2-1; 9 bases are a match to TRBD1. Germline V gene lookup returns CDR1 SGHTA and CDR2 FQGNSA. V lost 1 base, J lost 5 bases, and 6 bases stayed unmatched. The CDR3 has 16 amino acids. CDR3 region: CASSLVGTGKNNEQFF. The CDR3 DNA reads TGTGCCAGCAGCTTAGTTGGGACAGGGAAGAACAATGAGCAGTTCTTC.

CDR3 loop: CASRKGYSNQPQHF. CDR3 nucleotide sequence: TGTGCCAGCAGAAAGGGGTATAGCAATCAGCCCCAGCATTTT. The V call is TRBV6-5, the J call TRBJ1-5; D might be TRBD1 (5 bases). Trimming cost V 6 bases and J 0 bases, with 9 bases left between them. The V gene's germline CDR1 is MNHEY and CDR2 SVGAGI. CDR3 size: 14 residues.

This clonotype was observed many times. V is TRBV20-1 and J is TRBJ2-3; TRBD2 is a possible D gene (5 bases). The V gene's germline CDR1 is DFQATT and CDR2 SNEGSKA (reference sequence). The CDR3 contains 13 residues. V was cut by 6 bases and J by 2 bases, with 12 bases left in between. The CDR3 nucleotides read TGCAGTGCAAGCCATAGCGACACAGATACGCAGTATTTT. The encoded protein is CSASHSDTDTQYF.

This clonotype was seen repeatedly, ten times or more. The chain uses TRBV14 and TRBJ1-2; the D gene is possibly TRBD1 (5 bases). Germline loops: CDR1 SGHDN, CDR2 FVKESK. The CDR3 runs 14 residues. With 1 base removed from V and 7 bases from J, the gap between germline ends came to 13 bases. CDR3 region: CASSQVRQGGGYTF. The CDR3 DNA is TGTGCCAGCAGCCAAGTGCGGCAGGGCGGTGGCTACACCTTC.

With regard to this clonotype: This may arise from a read error, as a much more abundant clone is one base away. The genes are TRBV20-1 and TRBJ2-7, with 7 bases lining up with TRBD2. CDR1 is DFQATT and CDR2 is SNEGSKA in the germline V gene (reference sequence). The CDR3 spans 14 residues. For the CDR3, the DNA is TGCAGTGCGCCGGGGGAGGGGAGGTCCTACGAGAAGTACTTC. Encoded protein: CSAPGEGRSYEKYF.

Ten or more counts support this clonotype. The chain carries TRBV6-2 or TRBV6-3 and TRBJ2-1; 12 bases map to TRBD2. From germline, CDR1 is MNHEY and CDR2 SVGEGT. Trimming cost V 2 bases and J 0 bases; bases outside gene matches: 5. The CDR3 length is 18 residues. CDR3 sequence reads: CASSYRTSGKTSYNEQFF. Here the CDR3 DNA reads TGTGCCAGCAGTTACAGGACTAGCGGGAAAACCTCCTACAATGAGCAGTTCTTC.